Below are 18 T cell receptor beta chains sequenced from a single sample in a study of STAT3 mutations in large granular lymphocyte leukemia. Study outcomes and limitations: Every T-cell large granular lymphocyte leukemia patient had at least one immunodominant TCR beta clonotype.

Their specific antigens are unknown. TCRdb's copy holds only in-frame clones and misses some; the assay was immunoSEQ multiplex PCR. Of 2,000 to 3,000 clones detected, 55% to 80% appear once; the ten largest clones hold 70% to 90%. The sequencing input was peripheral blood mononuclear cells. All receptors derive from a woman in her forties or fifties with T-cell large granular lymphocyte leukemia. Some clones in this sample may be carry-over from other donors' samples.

The CDR3 nucleotides are TGTGCCAGCAGCTTGACTGGGGCCAACGTCCTGACTTTC. Translating it yields CASSLTGANVLTF. The gene calls are TRBV5-4 and TRBJ2-6; D is unclear. The V and J ends lost 1 base and 2 bases respectively, with 1 base between them. The V gene's germline CDR1 is SGHNT and CDR2 YYREEE (reference sequence). The CDR3 is 13 amino acids.

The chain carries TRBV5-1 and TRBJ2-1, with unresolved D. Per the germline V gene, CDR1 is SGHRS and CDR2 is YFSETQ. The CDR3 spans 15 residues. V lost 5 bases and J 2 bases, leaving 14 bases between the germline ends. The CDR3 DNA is TGCGCCAGCAGGGGTAACTTTCGCCCCTACAATGAGCAGTTCTTC. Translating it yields CASRGNFRPYNEQFF.

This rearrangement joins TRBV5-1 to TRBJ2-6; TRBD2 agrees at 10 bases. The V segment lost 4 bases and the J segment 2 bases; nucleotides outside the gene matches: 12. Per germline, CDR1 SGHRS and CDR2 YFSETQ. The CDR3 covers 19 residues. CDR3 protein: CASSISPGTSVTGANVLTF. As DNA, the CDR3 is TGCGCCAGCAGCATAAGCCCCGGGACTAGCGTAACTGGGGCCAACGTCCTGACTTTC.

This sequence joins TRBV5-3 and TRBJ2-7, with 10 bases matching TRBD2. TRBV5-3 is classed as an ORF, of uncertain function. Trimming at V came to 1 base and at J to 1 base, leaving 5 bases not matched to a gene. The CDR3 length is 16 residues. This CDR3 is CARSLLLAGLSYEQYF. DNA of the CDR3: TGTGCCAGAAGCTTGTTACTAGCGGGACTTTCCTACGAGCAGTACTTC.

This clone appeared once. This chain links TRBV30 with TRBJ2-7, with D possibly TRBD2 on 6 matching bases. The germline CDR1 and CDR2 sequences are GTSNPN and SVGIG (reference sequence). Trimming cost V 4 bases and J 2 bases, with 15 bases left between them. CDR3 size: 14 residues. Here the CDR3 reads CAWNRDSTTYEQYF. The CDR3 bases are TGTGCCTGGAACCGGGACTCGACCACCTACGAGCAGTACTTC.

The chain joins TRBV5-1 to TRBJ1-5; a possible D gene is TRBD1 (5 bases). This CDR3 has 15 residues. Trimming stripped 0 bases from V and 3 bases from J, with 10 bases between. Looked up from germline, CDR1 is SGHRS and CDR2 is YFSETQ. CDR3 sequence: CASSLGAGLNQPQHF. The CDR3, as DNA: TGCGCCAGCAGCTTGGGGGCAGGGCTCAATCAGCCCCAGCATTTT.

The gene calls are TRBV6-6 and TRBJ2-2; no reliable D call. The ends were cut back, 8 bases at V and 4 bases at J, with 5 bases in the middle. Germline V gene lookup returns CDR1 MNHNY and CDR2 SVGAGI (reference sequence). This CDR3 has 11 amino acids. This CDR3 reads CASGFTGELFF. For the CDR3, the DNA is TGTGCCAGCGGCTTCACCGGGGAGCTGTTTTTT.

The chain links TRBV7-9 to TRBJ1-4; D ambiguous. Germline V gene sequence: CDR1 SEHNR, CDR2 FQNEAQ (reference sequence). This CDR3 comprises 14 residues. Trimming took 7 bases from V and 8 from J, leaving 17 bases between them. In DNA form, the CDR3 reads TGTGCCAGCACCCTCACGATGGGGTTCGAAAAACTGTTTTTT. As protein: CASTLTMGFEKLFF.

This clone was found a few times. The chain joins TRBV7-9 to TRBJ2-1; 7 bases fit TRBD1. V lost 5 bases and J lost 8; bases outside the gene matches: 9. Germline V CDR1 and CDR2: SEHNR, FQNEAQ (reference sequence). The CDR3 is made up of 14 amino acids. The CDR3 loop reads CASSPRTGYHEQFF. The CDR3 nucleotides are TGTGCCAGCAGCCCCCGGACAGGTTACCATGAGCAGTTCTTC.

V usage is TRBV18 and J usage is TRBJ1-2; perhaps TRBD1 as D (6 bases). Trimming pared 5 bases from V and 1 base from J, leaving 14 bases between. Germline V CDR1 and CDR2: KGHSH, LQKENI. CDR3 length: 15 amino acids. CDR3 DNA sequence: TGTGCCAGCTCATCTCTGGACAGAGTTAACTATGGCTACACCTTC. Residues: CASSSLDRVNYGYTF.

The CDR3 coding sequence is TGTGCTAGTGGTTCACAGGGTCAGCCCCAGCATTTT. Translated, it gives CASGSQGQPQHF. The genes are TRBV12-5 and TRBJ1-5; D possibly corresponds to TRBD1 (6 bases). The CDR3 runs 12 residues. CDR1 is LGHNT, CDR2 FRNRAP, per germline. With 4 bases removed from V and 6 bases from J, the gap between germline ends came to 7 bases.

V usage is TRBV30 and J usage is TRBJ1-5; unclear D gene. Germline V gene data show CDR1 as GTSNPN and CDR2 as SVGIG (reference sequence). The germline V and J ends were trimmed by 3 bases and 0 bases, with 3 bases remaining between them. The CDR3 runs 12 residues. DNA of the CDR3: TGTGCCTGGAGCTTTAGCAATCAGCCCCAGCATTTT. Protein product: CAWSFSNQPQHF.

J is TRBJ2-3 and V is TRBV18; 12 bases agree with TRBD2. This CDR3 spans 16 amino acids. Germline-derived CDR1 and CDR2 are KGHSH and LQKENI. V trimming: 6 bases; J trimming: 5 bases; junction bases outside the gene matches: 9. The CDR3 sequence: CASSSTSGSPGDTQYF. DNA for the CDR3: TGTGCCAGCTCTTCGACTAGCGGGAGTCCCGGAGATACGCAGTATTTT.

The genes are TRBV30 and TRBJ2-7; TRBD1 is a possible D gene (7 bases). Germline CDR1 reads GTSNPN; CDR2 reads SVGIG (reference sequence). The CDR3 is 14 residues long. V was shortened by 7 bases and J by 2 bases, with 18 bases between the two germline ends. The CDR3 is CALNRGGIAYEQYF. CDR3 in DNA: TGTGCCTTAAACAGGGGAGGAATAGCCTACGAGCAGTACTTC.

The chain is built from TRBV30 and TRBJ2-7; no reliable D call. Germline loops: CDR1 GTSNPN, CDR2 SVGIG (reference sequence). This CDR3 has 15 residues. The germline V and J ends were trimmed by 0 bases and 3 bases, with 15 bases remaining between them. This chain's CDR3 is CAWSVFVTLDYEQYF. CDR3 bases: TGTGCCTGGAGTGTATTCGTGACACTCGACTACGAGCAGTACTTC.

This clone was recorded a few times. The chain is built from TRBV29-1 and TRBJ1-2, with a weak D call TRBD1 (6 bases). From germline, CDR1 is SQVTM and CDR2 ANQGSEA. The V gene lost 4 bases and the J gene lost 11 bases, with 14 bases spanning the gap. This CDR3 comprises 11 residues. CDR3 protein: CSVGEQGVYTF. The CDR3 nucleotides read TGCAGCGTTGGCGAACAGGGTGTTTACACCTTC.

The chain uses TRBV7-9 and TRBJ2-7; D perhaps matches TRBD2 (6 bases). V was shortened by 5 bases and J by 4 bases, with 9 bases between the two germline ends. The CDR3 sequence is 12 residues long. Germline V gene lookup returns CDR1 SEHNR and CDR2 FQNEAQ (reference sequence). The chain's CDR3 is CASSTSLYEQYF. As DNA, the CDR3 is TGTGCCAGCAGCACTAGCTTATACGAGCAGTACTTC.

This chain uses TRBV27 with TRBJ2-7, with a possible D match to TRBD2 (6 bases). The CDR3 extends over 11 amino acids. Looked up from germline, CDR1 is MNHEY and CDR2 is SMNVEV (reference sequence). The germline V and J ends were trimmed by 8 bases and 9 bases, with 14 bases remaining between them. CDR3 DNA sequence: TGTGCCAGCTCCGCGGGGCCGGCGCAGTACTTC. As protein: CASSAGPAQYF.